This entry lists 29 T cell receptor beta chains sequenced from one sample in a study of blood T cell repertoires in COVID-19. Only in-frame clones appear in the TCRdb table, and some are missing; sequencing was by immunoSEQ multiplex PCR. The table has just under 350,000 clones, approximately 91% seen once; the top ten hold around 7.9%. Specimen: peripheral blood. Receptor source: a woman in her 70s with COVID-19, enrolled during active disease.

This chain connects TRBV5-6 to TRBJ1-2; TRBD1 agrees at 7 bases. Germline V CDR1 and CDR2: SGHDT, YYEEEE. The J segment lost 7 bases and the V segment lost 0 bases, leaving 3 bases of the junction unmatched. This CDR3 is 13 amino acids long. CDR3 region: CASSLENRGGYTF. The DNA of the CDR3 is TGTGCCAGCAGCTTGGAGAACAGGGGTGGCTACACCTTC.

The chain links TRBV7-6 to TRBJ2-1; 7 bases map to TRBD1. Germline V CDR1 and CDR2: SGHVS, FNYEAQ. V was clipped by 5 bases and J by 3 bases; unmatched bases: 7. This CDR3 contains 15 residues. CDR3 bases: TGTGCCAGCAGCCCCCAGACAGGGAACTACAATGAGCAGTTCTTC. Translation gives CASSPQTGNYNEQFF.

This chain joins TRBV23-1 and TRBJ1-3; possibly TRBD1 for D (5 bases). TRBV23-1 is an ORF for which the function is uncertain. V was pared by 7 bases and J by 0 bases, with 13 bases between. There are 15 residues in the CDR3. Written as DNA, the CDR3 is TGCGCCAGCACCCCGGGGGTGCACTCTGGAAACACCATATATTTT. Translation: CASTPGVHSGNTIYF.

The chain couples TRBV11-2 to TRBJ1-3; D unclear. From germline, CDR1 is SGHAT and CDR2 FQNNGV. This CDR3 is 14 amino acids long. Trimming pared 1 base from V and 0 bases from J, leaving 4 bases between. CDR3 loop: CASSLGSSGNTIYF. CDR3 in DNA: TGTGCCAGCAGCTTAGGGAGCTCTGGAAACACCATATATTTT.

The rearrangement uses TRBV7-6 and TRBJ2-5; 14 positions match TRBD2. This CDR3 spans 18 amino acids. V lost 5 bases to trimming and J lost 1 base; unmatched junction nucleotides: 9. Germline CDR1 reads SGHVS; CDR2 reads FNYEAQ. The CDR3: CASSRTGLAGVIQETQYF. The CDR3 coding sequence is TGTGCCAGCAGCCGAACGGGACTAGCGGGGGTTATCCAAGAGACCCAGTACTTC.

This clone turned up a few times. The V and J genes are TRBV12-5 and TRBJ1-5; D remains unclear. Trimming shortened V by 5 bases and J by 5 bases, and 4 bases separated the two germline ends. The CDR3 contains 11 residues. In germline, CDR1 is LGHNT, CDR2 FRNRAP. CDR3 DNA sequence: TGTGCTAGTGGTAGAGATCAGCCCCAGCATTTT. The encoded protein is CASGRDQPQHF.

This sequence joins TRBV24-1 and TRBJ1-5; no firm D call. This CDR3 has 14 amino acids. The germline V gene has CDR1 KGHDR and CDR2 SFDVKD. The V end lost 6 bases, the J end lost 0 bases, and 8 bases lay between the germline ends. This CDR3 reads CATSNTNSNQPQHF. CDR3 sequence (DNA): TGTGCCACCAGTAACACCAATAGCAATCAGCCCCAGCATTTT.

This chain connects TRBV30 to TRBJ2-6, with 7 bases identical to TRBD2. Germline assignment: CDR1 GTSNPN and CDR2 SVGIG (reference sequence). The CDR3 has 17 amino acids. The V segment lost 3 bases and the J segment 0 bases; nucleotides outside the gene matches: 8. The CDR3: CAWRKIAGGSGANVLTF. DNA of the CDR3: TGTGCCTGGAGAAAGATAGCGGGCGGCTCTGGGGCCAACGTCCTGACTTTC.

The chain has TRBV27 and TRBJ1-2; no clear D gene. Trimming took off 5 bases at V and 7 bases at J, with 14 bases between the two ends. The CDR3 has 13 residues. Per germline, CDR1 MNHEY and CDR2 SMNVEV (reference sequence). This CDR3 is CASSPPSGFGYTF. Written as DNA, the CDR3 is TGTGCCAGCAGTCCCCCTAGTGGTTTTGGCTACACCTTC.

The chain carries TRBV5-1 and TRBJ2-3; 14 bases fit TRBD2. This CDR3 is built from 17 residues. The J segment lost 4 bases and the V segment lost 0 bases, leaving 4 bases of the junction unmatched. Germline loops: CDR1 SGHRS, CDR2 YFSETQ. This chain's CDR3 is CASSLDSTSGGADTQYF. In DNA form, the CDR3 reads TGCGCCAGCAGCTTGGACTCGACTAGCGGGGGGGCAGATACGCAGTATTTT.

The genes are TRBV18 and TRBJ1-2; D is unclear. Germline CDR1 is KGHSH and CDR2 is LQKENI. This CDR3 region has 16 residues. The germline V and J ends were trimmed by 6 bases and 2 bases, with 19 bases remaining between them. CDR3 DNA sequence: TGTGCCAGCTCGGCCCGGGTATCAAAAACAAACTATGGCTACACCTTC. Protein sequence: CASSARVSKTNYGYTF. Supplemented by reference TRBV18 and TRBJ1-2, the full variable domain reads NAGVMQNPRHLVRRRGQEARLRCSPMKGHSHVYWYRQLPEEGLKFMVYLQKENIIDESGMPKERFSAEFPKEGPSILRIQQVVRGDSAAYFCASSARVSKTNYGYTFGSGTRLTVV.

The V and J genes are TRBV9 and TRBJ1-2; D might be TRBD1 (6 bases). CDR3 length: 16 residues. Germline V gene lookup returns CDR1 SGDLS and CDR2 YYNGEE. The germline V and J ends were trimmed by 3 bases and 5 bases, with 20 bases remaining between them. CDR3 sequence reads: CASSEGTLPQRYGYTF. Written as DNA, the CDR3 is TGTGCCAGCAGCGAGGGGACATTGCCGCAGAGGTATGGCTACACCTTC.

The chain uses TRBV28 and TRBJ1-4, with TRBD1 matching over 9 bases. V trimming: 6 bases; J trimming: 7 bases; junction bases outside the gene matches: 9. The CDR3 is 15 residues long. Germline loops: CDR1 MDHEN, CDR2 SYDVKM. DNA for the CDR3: TGTGCCAGCAGATTAAAGGGACAGGGATTTGAAAAACTGTTTTTT. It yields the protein CASRLKGQGFEKLFF.

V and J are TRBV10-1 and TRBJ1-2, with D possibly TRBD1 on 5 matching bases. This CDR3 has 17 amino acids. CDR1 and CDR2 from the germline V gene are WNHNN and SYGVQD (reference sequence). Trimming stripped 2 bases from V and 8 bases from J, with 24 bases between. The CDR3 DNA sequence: TGCGCCAGCAGTGAGAAAGAAGTGAGACAGCCACTTGAGGGCTACACCTTC. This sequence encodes CASSEKEVRQPLEGYTF.

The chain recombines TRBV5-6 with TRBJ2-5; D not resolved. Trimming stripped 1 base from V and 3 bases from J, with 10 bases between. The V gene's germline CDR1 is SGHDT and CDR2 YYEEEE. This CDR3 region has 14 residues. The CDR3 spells CASSLRGAEETQYF. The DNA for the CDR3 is TGTGCCAGCAGCTTGAGAGGAGCCGAAGAGACCCAGTACTTC.

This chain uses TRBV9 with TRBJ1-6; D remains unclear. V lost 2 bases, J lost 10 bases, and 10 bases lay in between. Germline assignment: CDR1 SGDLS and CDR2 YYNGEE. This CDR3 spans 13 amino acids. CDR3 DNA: TGTGCCAGCAGCGTTTCGGGTGAATCACCCCTCCACTTT. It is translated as CASSVSGESPLHF.

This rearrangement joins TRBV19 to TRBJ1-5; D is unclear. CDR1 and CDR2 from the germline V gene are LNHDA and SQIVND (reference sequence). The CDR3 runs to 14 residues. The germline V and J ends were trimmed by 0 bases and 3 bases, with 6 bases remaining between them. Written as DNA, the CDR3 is TGTGCCAGTAGTATAGACCCCTCCAATCAGCCCCAGCATTTT. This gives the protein CASSIDPSNQPQHF.

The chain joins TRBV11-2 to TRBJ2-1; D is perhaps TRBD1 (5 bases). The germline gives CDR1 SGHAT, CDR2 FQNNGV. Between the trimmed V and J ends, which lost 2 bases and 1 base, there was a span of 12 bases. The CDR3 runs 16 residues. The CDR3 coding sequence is TGTGCCAGCAGCTTATGGTTTCAGGGTTCCTACAATGAGCAGTTCTTC. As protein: CASSLWFQGSYNEQFF.

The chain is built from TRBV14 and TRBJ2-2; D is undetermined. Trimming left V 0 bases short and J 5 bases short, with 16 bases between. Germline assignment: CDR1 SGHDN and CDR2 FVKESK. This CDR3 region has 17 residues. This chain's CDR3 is CASSQDEYGSRTGELFF. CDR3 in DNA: TGTGCCAGCAGCCAAGACGAGTACGGGTCTCGGACCGGGGAGCTGTTTTTT.

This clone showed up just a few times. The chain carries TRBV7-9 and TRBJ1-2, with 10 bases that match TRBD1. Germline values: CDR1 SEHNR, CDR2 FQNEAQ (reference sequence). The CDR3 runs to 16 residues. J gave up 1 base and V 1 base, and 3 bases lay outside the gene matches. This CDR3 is CASSLGDRGINYGYTF. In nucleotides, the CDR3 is TGTGCCAGCAGCTTAGGGGACAGGGGCATTAACTATGGCTACACCTTC. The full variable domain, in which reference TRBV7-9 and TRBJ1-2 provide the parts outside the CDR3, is DTGVSQNPRHKITKRGQNVTFRCDPISEHNRLYWYRQTLGQGPEFLTYFQNEAQLEKSRLLSDRFSAERPKGSFSTLEIQRTEQGDSAMYLCASSLGDRGINYGYTFGSGTRLTVV.

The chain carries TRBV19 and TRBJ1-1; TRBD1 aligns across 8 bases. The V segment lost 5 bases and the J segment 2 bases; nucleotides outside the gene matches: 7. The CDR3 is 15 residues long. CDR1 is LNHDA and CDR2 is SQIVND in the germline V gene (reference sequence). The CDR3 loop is CASSSDREINTEAFF. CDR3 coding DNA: TGTGCCAGTAGTTCGGACAGGGAAATTAACACTGAAGCTTTCTTT.

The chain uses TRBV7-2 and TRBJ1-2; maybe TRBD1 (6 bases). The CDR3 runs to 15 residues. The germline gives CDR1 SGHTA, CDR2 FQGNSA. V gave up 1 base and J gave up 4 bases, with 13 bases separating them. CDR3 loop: CASSLVYGGSYGYTF. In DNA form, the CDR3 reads TGTGCCAGCAGCTTAGTGTATGGGGGCTCCTATGGCTACACCTTC.

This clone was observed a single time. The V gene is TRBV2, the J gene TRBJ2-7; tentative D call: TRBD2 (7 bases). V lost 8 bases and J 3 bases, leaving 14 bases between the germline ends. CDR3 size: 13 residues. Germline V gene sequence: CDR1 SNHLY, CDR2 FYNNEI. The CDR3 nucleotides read TGTGCCAGCGGAGGGGGGGGCGGCTACGAGCAGTACTTC. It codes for CASGGGGGYEQYF.

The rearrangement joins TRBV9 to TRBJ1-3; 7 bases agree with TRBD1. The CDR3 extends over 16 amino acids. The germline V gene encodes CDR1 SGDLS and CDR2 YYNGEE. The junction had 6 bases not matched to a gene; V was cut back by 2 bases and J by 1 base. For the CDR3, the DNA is TGTGCCAGCAGCGTGACAGGGCCAGATTCTGGAAACACCATATATTTT. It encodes CASSVTGPDSGNTIYF. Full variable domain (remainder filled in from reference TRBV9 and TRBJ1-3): DSGVTQTPKHLITATGQRVTLRCSPRSGDLSVYWYQQSLDQGLQFLIQYYNGEERAKGNILERFSAQQFPDLHSELNLSSLELGDSALYFCASSVTGPDSGNTIYFGEGSWLTVV.

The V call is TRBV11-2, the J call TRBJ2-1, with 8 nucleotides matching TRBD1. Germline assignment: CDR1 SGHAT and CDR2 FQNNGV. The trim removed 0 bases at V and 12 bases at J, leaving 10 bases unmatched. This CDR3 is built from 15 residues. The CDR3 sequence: CASSLDRTGLWGQFF. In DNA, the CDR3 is TGTGCCAGCAGCTTAGATCGGACAGGGTTGTGGGGGCAGTTCTTC.

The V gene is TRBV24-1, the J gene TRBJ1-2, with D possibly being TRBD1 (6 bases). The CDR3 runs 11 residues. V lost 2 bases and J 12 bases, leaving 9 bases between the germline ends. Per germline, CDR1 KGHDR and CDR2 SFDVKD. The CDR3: CATSDSQGHTF. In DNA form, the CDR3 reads TGTGCCACCAGTGATTCCCAGGGGCACACCTTC.

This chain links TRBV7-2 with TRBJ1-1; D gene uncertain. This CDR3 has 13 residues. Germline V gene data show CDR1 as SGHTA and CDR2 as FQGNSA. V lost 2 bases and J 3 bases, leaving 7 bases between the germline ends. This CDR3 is CASSLLRDTEAFF. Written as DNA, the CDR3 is TGTGCCAGCAGCTTATTGAGGGACACTGAAGCTTTCTTT.

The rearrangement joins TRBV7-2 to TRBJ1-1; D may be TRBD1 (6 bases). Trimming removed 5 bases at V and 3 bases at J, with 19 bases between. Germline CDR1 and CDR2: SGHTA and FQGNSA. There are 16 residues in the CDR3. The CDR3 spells CASSQFVGGGDTEAFF. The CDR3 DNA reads TGTGCCAGCAGCCAATTCGTAGGGGGTGGGGACACTGAAGCTTTCTTT.

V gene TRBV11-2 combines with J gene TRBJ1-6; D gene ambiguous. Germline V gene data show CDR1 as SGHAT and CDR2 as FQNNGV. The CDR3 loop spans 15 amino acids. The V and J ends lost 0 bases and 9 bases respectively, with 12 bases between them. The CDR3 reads CASSLDPNLASPLHF. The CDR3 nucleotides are TGTGCCAGCAGCTTAGACCCTAACCTAGCTTCACCCCTCCACTTT.